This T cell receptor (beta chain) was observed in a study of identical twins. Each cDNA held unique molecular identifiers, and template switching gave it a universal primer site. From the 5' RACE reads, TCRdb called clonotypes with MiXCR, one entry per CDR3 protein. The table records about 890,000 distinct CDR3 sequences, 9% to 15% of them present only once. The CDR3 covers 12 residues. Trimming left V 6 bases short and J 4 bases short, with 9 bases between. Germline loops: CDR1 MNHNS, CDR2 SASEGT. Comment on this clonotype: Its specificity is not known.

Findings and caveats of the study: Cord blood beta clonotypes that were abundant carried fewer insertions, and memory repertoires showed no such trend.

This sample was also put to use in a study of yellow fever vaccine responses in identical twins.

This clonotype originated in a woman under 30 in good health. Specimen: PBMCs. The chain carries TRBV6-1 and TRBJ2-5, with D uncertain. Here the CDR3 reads CASRSERETQYF. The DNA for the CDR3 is TGTGCCAGCAGGTCAGAGAGAGAGACCCAGTACTTC.